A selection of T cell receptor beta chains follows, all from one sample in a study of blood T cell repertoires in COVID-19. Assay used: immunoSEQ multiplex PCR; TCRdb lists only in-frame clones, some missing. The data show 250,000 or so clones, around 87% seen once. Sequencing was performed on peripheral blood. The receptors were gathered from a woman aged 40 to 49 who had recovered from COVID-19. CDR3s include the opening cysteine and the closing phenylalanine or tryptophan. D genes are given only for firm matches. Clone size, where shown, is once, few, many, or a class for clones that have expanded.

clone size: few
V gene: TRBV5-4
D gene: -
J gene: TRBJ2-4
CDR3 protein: CASSLGRAKNIQYF
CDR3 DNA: TGTGCCAGCAGCTTGGGTCGAGCCAAAAACATTCAGTACTTC

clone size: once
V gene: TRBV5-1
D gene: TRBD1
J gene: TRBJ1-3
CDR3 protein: CASSAEGAAGNTIYF
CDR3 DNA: TGCGCCAGCAGCGCCGAGGGGGCTGCTGGAAACACCATATATTTT

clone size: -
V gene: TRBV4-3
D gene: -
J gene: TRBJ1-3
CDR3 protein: CASSQLGSGNTIYF
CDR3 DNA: TGCGCCAGCAGCCAACTAGGGAGTGGAAACACCATATATTTT

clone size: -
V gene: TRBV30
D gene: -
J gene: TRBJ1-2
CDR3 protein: CAWSVQGARLNYGYTF
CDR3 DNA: TGTGCCTGGAGTGTACAGGGAGCCCGCTTGAACTATGGCTACACCTTC

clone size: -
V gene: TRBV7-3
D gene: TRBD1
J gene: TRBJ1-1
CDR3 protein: CASSLTGTGAKNTEAFF
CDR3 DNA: TGTGCCAGCAGCTTAACCGGGACAGGGGCAAAGAACACTGAAGCTTTCTTT

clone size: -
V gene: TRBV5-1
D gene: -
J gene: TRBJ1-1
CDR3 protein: CASSLAQGGADTEAFF
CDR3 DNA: TGCGCCAGCAGCTTGGCCCAAGGGGGGGCGGACACTGAAGCTTTCTTT

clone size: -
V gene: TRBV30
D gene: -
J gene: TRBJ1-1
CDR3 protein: CAWTKGPAGAEAFF
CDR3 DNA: TGTGCCTGGACCAAAGGGCCGGCGGGCGCTGAAGCTTTCTTT

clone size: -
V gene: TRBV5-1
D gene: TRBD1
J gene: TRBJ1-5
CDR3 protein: CASSAGQDNQPQHF
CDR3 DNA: TGCGCCAGCAGCGCGGGACAGGACAATCAGCCCCAGCATTTT

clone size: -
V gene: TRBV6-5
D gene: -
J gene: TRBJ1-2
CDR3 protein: CASSSGSPYGYTF
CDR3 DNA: TGTGCCAGCAGCTCGGGTTCTCCTTATGGCTACACCTTC

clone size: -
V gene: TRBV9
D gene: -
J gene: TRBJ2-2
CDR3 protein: CASSGSATGSGELFF
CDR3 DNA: TGTGCCAGCAGCGGGAGCGCTACCGGGTCCGGGGAGCTGTTTTTT

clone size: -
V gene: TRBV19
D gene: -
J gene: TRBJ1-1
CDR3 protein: CASSRADREAFF
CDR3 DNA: TGTGCCAGTAGCAGGGCCGATCGTGAAGCTTTCTTT

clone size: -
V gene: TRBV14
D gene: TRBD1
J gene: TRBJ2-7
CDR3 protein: CASSLKGAPRDEQYF
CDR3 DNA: TGTGCCAGCAGCCTGAAGGGGGCCCCGAGGGACGAGCAGTACTTC

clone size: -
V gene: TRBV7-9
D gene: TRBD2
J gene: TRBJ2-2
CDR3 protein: CASSWASGGRGFPGELFF
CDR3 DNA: TGTGCCAGCAGCTGGGCTAGCGGGGGACGCGGGTTCCCCGGGGAGCTGTTTTTT

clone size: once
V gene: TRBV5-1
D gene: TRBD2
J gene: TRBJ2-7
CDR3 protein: CASSPRRGTGSYEQYF
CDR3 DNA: TGCGCCAGCAGCCCTAGGCGGGGGACGGGCTCCTACGAGCAGTACTTC

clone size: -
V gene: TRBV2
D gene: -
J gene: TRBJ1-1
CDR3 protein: CASSEGGVAEAFF
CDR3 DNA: TGTGCCAGCAGTGAAGGGGGCGTCGCTGAAGCTTTCTTT

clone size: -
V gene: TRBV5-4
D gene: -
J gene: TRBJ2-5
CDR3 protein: CASSSATSFQETQYF
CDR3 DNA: TGTGCCAGCAGCTCTGCGACTAGTTTCCAAGAGACCCAGTACTTC

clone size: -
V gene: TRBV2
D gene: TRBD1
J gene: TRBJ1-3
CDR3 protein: CASSPGQRNTIYF
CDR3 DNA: TGTGCCAGCAGTCCGGGACAGAGAAACACCATATATTTT

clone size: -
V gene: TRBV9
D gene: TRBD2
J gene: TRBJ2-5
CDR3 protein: CASSVPPSGNQETQYF
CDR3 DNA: TGTGCCAGCAGCGTACCCCCTAGCGGAAACCAAGAGACCCAGTACTTC

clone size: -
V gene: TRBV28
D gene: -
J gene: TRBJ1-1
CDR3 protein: CASESRQGLRGAFF
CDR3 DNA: TGTGCCAGCGAAAGTCGCCAGGGGCTGAGAGGGGCTTTCTTT

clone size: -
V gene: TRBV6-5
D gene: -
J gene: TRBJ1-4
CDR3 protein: CASIRGAGGEKLFF
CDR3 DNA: TGTGCCAGCATTCGGGGGGCCGGCGGTGAAAAACTGTTTTTT

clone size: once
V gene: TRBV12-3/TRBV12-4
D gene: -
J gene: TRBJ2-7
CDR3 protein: CASSLYGAYEQYF
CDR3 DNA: TGTGCCAGCAGCCTGTACGGAGCTTACGAGCAGTACTTC

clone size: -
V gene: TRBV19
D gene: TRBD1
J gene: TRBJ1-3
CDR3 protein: CASSIHRKGAAGNTIYF
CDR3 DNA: TGTGCCAGTAGTATACACCGGAAGGGGGCAGCGGGAAACACCATATATTTT

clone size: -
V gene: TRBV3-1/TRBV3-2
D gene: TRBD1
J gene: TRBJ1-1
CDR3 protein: CASSPLGQGNTEAFF
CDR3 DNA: TGTGCCAGCAGCCCCCTGGGACAGGGGAACACTGAAGCTTTCTTT

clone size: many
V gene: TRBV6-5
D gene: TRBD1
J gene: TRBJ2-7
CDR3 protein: CASSYLPGTGGYEQYF
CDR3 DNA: TGTGCCAGCAGTTACCTCCCCGGGACAGGGGGCTACGAGCAGTACTTC

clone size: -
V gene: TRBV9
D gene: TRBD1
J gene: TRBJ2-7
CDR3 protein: CASSAGTGAGEQYF
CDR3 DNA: TGTGCCAGCAGCGCCGGGACAGGGGCGGGCGAGCAGTACTTC

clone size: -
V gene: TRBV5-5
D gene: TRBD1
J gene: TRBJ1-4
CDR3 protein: CASSRQGLLNEKLFF
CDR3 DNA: TGTGCCAGCAGCCGACAGGGATTACTTAATGAAAAACTGTTTTTT

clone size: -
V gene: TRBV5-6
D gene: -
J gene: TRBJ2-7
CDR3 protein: CASSLQGGAYEQYF
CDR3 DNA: TGTGCCAGCAGCTTGCAGGGAGGTGCCTACGAGCAGTACTTC

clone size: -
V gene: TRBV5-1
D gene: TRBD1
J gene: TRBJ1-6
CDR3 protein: CASSQAGGSPLHF
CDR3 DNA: TGCGCCAGCAGCCAAGCAGGGGGCTCACCCCTCCACTTT

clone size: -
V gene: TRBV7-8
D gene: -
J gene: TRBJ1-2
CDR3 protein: CASSPTRESLTAF
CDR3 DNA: TGTGCCAGCAGCCCCACAAGGGAGAGCCTTACCGCCTTC

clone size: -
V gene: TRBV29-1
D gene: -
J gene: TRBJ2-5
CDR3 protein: CSVPGETQYF
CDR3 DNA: TGCAGCGTGCCAGGGGAGACCCAGTACTTC

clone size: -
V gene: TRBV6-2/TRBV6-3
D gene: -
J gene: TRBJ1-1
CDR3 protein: CASSPSGTSPGAFF
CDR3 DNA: TGTGCCAGCAGCCCCTCCGGGACATCCCCCGGAGCTTTCTTT

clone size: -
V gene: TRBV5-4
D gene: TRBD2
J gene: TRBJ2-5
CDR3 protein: CASSLDGGAGGETQYF
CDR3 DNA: TGTGCCAGCAGCTTGGACGGGGGGGCGGGAGGTGAGACCCAGTACTTC

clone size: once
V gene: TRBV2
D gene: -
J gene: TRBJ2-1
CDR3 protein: CASSASITSSYNEQFF
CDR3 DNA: TGTGCCAGCAGTGCCAGTATAACAAGCTCCTACAATGAGCAGTTCTTC

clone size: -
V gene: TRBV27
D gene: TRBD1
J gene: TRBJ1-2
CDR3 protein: CASSHGTGGVYGYTF
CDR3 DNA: TGTGCCAGCAGTCACGGGACAGGGGGCGTCTATGGCTACACCTTC

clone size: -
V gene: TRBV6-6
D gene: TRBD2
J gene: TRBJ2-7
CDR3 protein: CASTPGGEQYF
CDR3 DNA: TGTGCCAGCACCCCGGGGGGAGAGCAGTACTTC

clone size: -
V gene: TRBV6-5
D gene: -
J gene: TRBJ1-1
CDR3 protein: CASSPSEPTEAFF
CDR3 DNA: TGTGCCAGCAGTCCCAGCGAGCCCACTGAAGCTTTCTTT

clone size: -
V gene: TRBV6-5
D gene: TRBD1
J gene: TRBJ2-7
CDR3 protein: CASKGQGFHEQYF
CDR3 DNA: TGTGCCAGCAAGGGACAGGGGTTCCACGAGCAGTACTTC

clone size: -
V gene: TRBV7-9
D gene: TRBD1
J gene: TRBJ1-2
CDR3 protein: CASSHRGQDGYTF
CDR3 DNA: TGTGCCAGCAGCCACAGGGGGCAGGATGGCTACACCTTC

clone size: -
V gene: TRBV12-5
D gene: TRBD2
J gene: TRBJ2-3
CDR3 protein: CASGLWRGGPTDTQYF
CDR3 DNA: TGTGCTAGTGGTTTGTGGCGGGGGGGCCCGACAGATACGCAGTATTTT

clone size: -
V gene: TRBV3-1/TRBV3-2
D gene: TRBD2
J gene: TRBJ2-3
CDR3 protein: CASSLEGLAGGGTDTQYF
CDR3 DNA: TGTGCCAGCAGCCTAGAGGGACTAGCGGGGGGCGGGACAGATACGCAGTATTTT

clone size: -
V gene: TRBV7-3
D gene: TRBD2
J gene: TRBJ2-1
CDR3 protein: CASSPPSGENNEQFF
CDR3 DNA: TGTGCCAGCAGCCCTCCTAGCGGGGAGAACAATGAGCAGTTCTTC

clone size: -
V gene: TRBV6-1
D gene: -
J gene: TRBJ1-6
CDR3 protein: CASSDEPWPPLHF
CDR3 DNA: TGTGCCAGCAGTGATGAACCCTGGCCCCCCCTCCACTTT

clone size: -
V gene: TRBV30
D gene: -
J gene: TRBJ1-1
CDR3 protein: CAWSGYVGLVRGTEAFF
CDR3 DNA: TGTGCCTGGAGTGGATACGTTGGACTTGTCCGGGGCACTGAAGCTTTCTTT

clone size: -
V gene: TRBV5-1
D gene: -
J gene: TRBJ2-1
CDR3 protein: CASSPQGGSIGYNEQFF
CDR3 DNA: TGCGCCAGCAGCCCCCAGGGGGGTAGTATAGGCTACAATGAGCAGTTCTTC

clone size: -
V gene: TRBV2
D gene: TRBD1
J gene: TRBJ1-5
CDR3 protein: CASSEGQHFRPQHF
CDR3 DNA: TGTGCCAGCAGTGAGGGACAGCACTTTAGGCCCCAGCATTTT

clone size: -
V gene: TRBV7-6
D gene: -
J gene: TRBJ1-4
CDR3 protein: CASSYGTAGGKLFF
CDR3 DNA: TGTGCCAGCAGCTACGGGACGGCGGGAGGAAAACTGTTTTTT

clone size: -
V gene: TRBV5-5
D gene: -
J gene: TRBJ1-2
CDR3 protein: CASSWQGSNYGYTF
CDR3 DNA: TGTGCCAGCAGCTGGCAGGGATCTAACTATGGCTACACCTTC

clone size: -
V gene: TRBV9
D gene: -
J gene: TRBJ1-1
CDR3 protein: CASSVYREGEAFF
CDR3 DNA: TGTGCCAGCAGCGTCTACAGGGAAGGTGAAGCTTTCTTT

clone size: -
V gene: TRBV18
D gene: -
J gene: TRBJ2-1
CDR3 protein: CASSPVRGYNEQFF
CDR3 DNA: TGTGCCAGCTCACCGGTTCGGGGTTACAATGAGCAGTTCTTC

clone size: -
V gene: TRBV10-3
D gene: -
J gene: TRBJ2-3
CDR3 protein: CAISSIDTQYF
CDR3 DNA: TGTGCCATCAGTTCTATAGATACGCAGTATTTT

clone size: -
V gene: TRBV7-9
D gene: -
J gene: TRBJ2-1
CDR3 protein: CASSLGVGGGNEQFF
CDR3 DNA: TGTGCCAGCAGCTTAGGGGTTGGCGGCGGCAATGAGCAGTTCTTC

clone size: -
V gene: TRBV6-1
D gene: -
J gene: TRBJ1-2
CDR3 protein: CASSEDGHPNYGYTF
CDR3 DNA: TGTGCCAGCAGTGAGGACGGACATCCTAACTATGGCTACACCTTC

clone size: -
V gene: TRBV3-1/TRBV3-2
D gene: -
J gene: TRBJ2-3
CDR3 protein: CASSQDRDTQYF
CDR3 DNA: TGTGCCAGCAGCCAAGATCGAGATACGCAGTATTTT